This T cell receptor (beta chain) was obtained from a study of cytomegalovirus exposure and HLA in healthy donors. Study-level results: Per published accounts, TCR beta sequences correctly predicted the HLA-A and HLA-B alleles of most subjects.

In the PCR, 60 Vbeta and 13 Jbeta primers were used. Produced via immunoSEQ multiplex PCR; TCRdb's table is partial and in-frame only. This table has 55,000 to 80,000 clones, about 75% appearing once. As regards this clone: The antigen remains unidentified.

Sequenced material: PBMCs. This receptor was obtained from a woman between 40 and 55 years old in good health and CMV-seropositive.

This CDR3 is CASSLGSSRPQHF. The CDR3 DNA reads as TGTGCCAGCAGCTTAGGAAGCTCGCGGCCCCAGCATTTT. The rearrangement links TRBV7-2 to TRBJ1-5; D remains unclear. This CDR3 spans 13 amino acids. CDR1 is SGHTA and CDR2 is FQGNSA in the germline V gene. Trimming cost V 1 base and J 9 bases, with 10 bases left between them. The entire variable domain, with the rest obtained from reference TRBV7-2 and TRBJ1-5, is as follows: GAGVSQSPSNKVTEKGKDVELRCDPISGHTALYWYRQSLGQGLEFLIYFQGNSAPDKSGLPSDRFSAERTGGSVSTLTIQRTQQEDSAVYLCASSLGSSRPQHFGDGTRLSIL.